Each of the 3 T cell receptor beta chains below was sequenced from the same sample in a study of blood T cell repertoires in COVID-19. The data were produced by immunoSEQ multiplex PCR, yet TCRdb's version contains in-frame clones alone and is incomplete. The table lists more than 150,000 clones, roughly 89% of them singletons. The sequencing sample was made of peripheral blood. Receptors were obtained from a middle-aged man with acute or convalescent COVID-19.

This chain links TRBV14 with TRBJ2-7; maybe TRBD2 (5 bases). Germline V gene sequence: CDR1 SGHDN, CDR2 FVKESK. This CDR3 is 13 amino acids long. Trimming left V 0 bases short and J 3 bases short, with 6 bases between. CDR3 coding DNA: TGTGCCAGCAGCCAAGATCGGGGCTACGAGCAGTACTTC. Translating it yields CASSQDRGYEQYF.

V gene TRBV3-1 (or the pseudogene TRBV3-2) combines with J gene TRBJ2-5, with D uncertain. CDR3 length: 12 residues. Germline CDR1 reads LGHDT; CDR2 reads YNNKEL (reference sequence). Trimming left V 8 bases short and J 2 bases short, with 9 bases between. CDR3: CASEANQETQYF. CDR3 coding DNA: TGTGCCAGCGAAGCCAATCAAGAGACCCAGTACTTC.

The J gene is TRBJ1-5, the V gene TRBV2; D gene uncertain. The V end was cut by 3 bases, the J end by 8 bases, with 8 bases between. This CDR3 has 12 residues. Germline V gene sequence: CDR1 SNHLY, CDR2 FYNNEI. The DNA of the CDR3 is TGTGCCAGCAGTGAGACACTTGAGCCCCAGCATTTT. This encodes CASSETLEPQHF. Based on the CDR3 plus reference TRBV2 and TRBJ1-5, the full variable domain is EPEVTQTPSHQVTQMGQEVILRCVPISNHLYFYWYRQILGQKVEFLVSFYNNEISEKSEIFDDQFSVERPDGSNFTLKIRSTKLEDSAMYFCASSETLEPQHFGDGTRLSIL.